This is a list of T cell receptor beta chains from one sample in a study of T-cell memory formation after mild COVID-19. Via MiXCR, TCRdb re-called the 5' RACE reads, giving one row per CDR3 protein. The sample carries hundreds of thousands of distinct CDR3 sequences, about 20% recorded once. Sequencing was carried out using PBMCs or a T cell subset sorted from them (not recorded which). The source of these receptors is an adult woman who had mild COVID-19 (a few samples of this study predate the infection). Cell type and time point are not known. Both conserved end residues are part of each CDR3. Each record gives: CDR3 length, D gene, V gene, clone size, J gene, CDR3 DNA, CDR3 protein. The D gene is left open where the match is weak. Size is stated for part of the rows, as once, few or many counts, or as a class when the clone is expanded.

>12|-|TRBV12-3/TRBV12-4|many|TRBJ2-2
TGTGCCACCCGTATGGGGGTCGGGGAGCTGTTTTTT
CATRMGVGELFF
>15|TRBD2|TRBV5-1|-|TRBJ2-5
TGCGCCAGCAGCTTGGGCCCCCAGCGGGGAGAGACCCAGTACTTC
CASSLGPQRGETQYF
>16|TRBD2|TRBV11-2|few|TRBJ2-1
TGTGCCAGCAGTTCCCGCGGGGGGGCCTATGGTAATGAGCAGTTCTTC
CASSSRGGAYGNEQFF
>16|TRBD1|TRBV5-4|few|TRBJ2-3
TGTGCCAGCAGCCTCGGACAGGGCCTCTCCACAGATACGCAGTATTTT
CASSLGQGLSTDTQYF
>10|-|TRBV20-1|few|TRBJ1-2
TGCAGTGCTAGACAGGGTGGCTACACCTTC
CSARQGGYTF
>13|TRBD2|TRBV6-5|few|TRBJ2-1
TGTGCCAGCAGTTACTCGGCGGGAGGTGAGCAGTTCTTC
CASSYSAGGEQFF
>12|-|TRBV7-6|-|TRBJ2-7
TGTGCCTCGGCAGGCAAGTCCTACGAGCAGTACTTC
CASAGKSYEQYF
>16|-|TRBV5-5|few|TRBJ2-5
TGTGCCAGCAGCATTGGGGGTGCAATCGTCCAAGAGACCCAGTACTTC
CASSIGGAIVQETQYF
>16|TRBD1|TRBV6-6|many|TRBJ2-7
TGTGCCACCAGCACGGTAGACAGGGGGCGCCCCTACGAGCAGTACTTC
CATSTVDRGRPYEQYF
>18|-|TRBV4-1|few|TRBJ1-3
TGCGCCAGCAGCCAAGCGACATCTCGGTCCTTCTCTGGAAACACCATATATTTT
CASSQATSRSFSGNTIYF
>11|-|TRBV6-1|few|TRBJ1-2
TGTGCCAGCATGGGGGACTATGGCTACACCTTC
CASMGDYGYTF
>15|TRBD1|TRBV24-1|-|TRBJ1-2
TGTGCCACCAGTGATGGACAGGGGGCTAACTATGGCTACACCTTC
CATSDGQGANYGYTF
>11|-|TRBV15|-|TRBJ2-2
TGTGCCACCAGCAACCTCGCGGAGCTGTTTTTT
CATSNLAELFF
>12|-|TRBV18|many|TRBJ1-5
TGTGCCAGCTCACCATACGGTCAGCCCCAGCATTTT
CASSPYGQPQHF
>17|-|TRBV19|few|TRBJ2-2
TGTGCCAGTAGTATGGCCCATCGAGGGACGGACACCGGGGAGCTGTTTTTT
CASSMAHRGTDTGELFF
>13|TRBD1|TRBV3-1|many|TRBJ1-2
TGTGCCAGCAGTCAGACAGGGTTGGGTGGCTACACCTTC
CASSQTGLGGYTF
>13|TRBD2|TRBV29-1|few|TRBJ2-5
TGCAGCGCCGGACCGGGGGGGCGGGAGACCCAGTACTTC
CSAGPGGRETQYF
>17|-|TRBV7-6|-|TRBJ2-3
TGTGCCAGCAGCTTGGGGGCTAGCGTGTCTCGCACAGATACGCAGTATTTT
CASSLGASVSRTDTQYF
>14|TRBD1|TRBV29-1|-|TRBJ1-2
TGCAGCGTAACCGGGACAGGGGGCCAATATGGCTACACCTTC
CSVTGTGGQYGYTF
>13|-|TRBV6-5|-|TRBJ1-1
TGTGCCAGCAGTTACTCGTGGAACACTGAAGCTTTCTTT
CASSYSWNTEAFF
>15|-|TRBV19|few|TRBJ1-4
TGTGCCAGTAGTATTCTACAGGGCCCTAATGAAAAACTGTTTTTT
CASSILQGPNEKLFF
>12|-|TRBV18|few|TRBJ2-3
TGTGCCAGCTCCCCGTCCGAGGATACGCAGTATTTT
CASSPSEDTQYF
>15|-|TRBV3-1|few|TRBJ2-3
TGTGCCAGCAGCTCTGACACGCTTAGCACAGATACGCAGTATTTT
CASSSDTLSTDTQYF
>16|-|TRBV28|few|TRBJ2-1
TGTGCCAGCACCCACCAGTGGAGGAGCTCCTACAATGAGCAGTTCTTC
CASTHQWRSSYNEQFF
>13|-|TRBV29-1|-|TRBJ1-1
TGCAGCGCCGAGAGACGTATGAACACTGAAGCTTTCTTT
CSAERRMNTEAFF
>12|-|TRBV5-1|many|TRBJ1-1
TGTGCCAGCAGCCTTGAGGGGGCTGAAGCTTTCTTT
CASSLEGAEAFF
>15|TRBD1|TRBV7-8|few|TRBJ1-2
TGTGCCAGCAGCACCCGGGACAGGCGGAACTATGGCTACACCTTC
CASSTRDRRNYGYTF
>20|TRBD2|TRBV24-1|-|TRBJ2-2
TGTGCCACCAGTGACCCCCCACTAGCGGGGGGGATGAGTAGCACCGGGGAGCTGTTTTTT
CATSDPPLAGGMSSTGELFF
>14|-|TRBV10-3|few|TRBJ2-7
TGTGCCATCAGCGGGGACACCGACTCCTACGAGCAGTACTTC
CAISGDTDSYEQYF
>14|TRBD2|TRBV4-2|-|TRBJ2-1
TGTGCCAGCAGCCAAGAGGCGACTAGCGGGAGAGGGTTCTTC
CASSQEATSGRGFF
>14|-|TRBV4-2|few|TRBJ1-4
TGTGCCAGCAGCCAAGGAGGGTTAGGTGAAAAACTGTTTTTT
CASSQGGLGEKLFF
>11|-|TRBV5-6|few|TRBJ2-7
TGTGCCAGCAGCTTAGGCCCTCGAGAGTACTTC
CASSLGPREYF
>14|-|TRBV20-1|-|TRBJ2-7
TGCAGTGCTAGAGAAAGGGAAAGTCGGTACGAGCAGTACTTC
CSARERESRYEQYF
>16|-|TRBV30|few|TRBJ1-5
TGTGCCTGGAGCGCCAAAGGACAGTTTTCCAATCAGCCCCAGCATTTT
CAWSAKGQFSNQPQHF
>11|-|TRBV7-2|many|TRBJ2-7
TGTGCCAGCAGCGTCTCCTACGAGCAGTACTTC
CASSVSYEQYF
>15|-|TRBV5-1|-|TRBJ2-1
TGCGCCAGCAGCGTTTTCCCTAGCTCCTACAATGAGCAGTTCTTC
CASSVFPSSYNEQFF
>14|TRBD1|TRBV13|few|TRBJ2-7
TGTGCCAGCAGCGCCCGACAGGGGACCTACGAGCAGTACTTC
CASSARQGTYEQYF
>14|-|TRBV5-6|few|TRBJ2-7
TGTGCCAGCAGCTTGACAGCGAGCTCCTACGAGCAGTACTTC
CASSLTASSYEQYF
>13|-|TRBV7-9|many|TRBJ2-2
TGTGCCAGCAGCTTAAGAAACACCGGGGAGCTGTTTTTT
CASSLRNTGELFF
>13|-|TRBV30|once|TRBJ2-2
TGTGCCTGGAGTGTAAGAGGGAACGGGGAGCTGTTTTTT
CAWSVRGNGELFF
>14|TRBD1|TRBV5-1|once|TRBJ2-1
TGCGCCAGCAGCACTGACAGGGCGAGCGATGAGCAGTTCTTC
CASSTDRASDEQFF
>17|TRBD2|TRBV7-9|-|TRBJ2-7
TGTGCCAGCAGCTCAAGACTTGGGGAGGGGAGCTCCTACGAGCAGTACTTC
CASSSRLGEGSSYEQYF
>19|-|TRBV7-3|-|TRBJ2-3
TGTGCCAGCAGTTGCCCCAGGGACACCGACCTTCCTAGCACAGATACGCAGTATTTT
CASSCPRDTDLPSTDTQYF
>16|TRBD1|TRBV30|-|TRBJ1-5
TGTGCCTGGCCGACACAGATCCACAGGGGCGTCCAGCCCCAGCATTTT
CAWPTQIHRGVQPQHF
>13|TRBD1|TRBV20-1|-|TRBJ1-4
TGCAGTGCTAAACAGGGGGCTTTTGAAAAACTGTTTTTT
CSAKQGAFEKLFF
>13|-|TRBV30|-|TRBJ1-2
TGTGCCTGGAGCGGAGGTTCGGCGCGAGGCTACACCTTC
CAWSGGSARGYTF
>14|TRBD2|TRBV29-1|-|TRBJ2-1
TGCAGCGTTGAAAGGGGACTAGCCAGGAATGAGCAGTTCTTC
CSVERGLARNEQFF
>15|-|TRBV15|once|TRBJ2-5
TGTGCCACCAGCAGAGATCGTGACGGCAGGGGAACCCAGTACTTC
CATSRDRDGRGTQYF
>15|TRBD1|TRBV7-2|many|TRBJ1-5
TGTGCCAGCAGCTCCCAGGGGGCCGGCAATCAGCCCCAGCATTTT
CASSSQGAGNQPQHF
>14|-|TRBV4-3|-|TRBJ2-6
TGCGCCAGCAGCCAGAGAGACAATACCAACGTCCTGACTTTC
CASSQRDNTNVLTF
>14|-|TRBV5-1|few|TRBJ2-7
TGCGCCAGCAGCTTCAAGGGGAGCTCCTACGAGCAGTACTTC
CASSFKGSSYEQYF
>15|TRBD1|TRBV7-2|-|TRBJ1-2
TGTGCCAGCAGCTCTGCTCCTCGGACAGGGAGCGGCTACACCTTC
CASSSAPRTGSGYTF
>14|TRBD2|TRBV7-8|few|TRBJ2-2
TGTGCCAGCAGCTTTCGCGGGAGCCCCGGGGAGCTGTTTTTT
CASSFRGSPGELFF
>13|-|TRBV29-1|-|TRBJ1-1
TGCAGCGCGGGGGATGCCGAGGGCACTGAAGCTTTCTTT
CSAGDAEGTEAFF
>13|TRBD1|TRBV7-3|many|TRBJ1-6
TGTGCCAGCAGCTCACGACAGGGTCGTCCCCTCCACTTT
CASSSRQGRPLHF
>14|-|TRBV5-1|few|TRBJ1-1
TGCGCCAGCAGCTTTGGACACGCGGGAACTGAAGCTTTCTTT
CASSFGHAGTEAFF
>13|TRBD2|TRBV29-1|few|TRBJ2-7
TGCAGCGTTGAGCTAGCGGCGACCTACGAGCAGTACTTC
CSVELAATYEQYF
>15|-|TRBV25-1|few|TRBJ2-7
TGTGCCAGCAGTGAACGTTGGGGCGGATTCGACGAGCAGTACTTC
CASSERWGGFDEQYF
>12|-|TRBV9|few|TRBJ1-5
TGTGCCAGCAGCGCCGGGGGCCATCCCCAGCATTTT
CASSAGGHPQHF
>15|TRBD1|TRBV27|-|TRBJ1-1
TGTGCCAGCGGCAGGGACAGGGGTTCGGGAACTGAAGCTTTCTTT
CASGRDRGSGTEAFF